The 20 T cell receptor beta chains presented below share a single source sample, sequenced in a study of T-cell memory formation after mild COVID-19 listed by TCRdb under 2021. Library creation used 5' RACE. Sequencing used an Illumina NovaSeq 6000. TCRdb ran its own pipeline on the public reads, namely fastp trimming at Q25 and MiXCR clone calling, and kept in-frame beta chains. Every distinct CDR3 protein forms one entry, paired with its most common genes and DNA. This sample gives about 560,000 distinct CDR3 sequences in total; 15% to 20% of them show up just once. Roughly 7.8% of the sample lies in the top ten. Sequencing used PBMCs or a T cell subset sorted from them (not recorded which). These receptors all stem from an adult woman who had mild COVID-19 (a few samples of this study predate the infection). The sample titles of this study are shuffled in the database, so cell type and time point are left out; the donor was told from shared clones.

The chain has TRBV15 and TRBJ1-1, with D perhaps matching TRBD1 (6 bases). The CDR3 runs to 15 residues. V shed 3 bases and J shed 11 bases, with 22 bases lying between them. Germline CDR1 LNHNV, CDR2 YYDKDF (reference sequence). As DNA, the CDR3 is TGTGCCACCAGCAGGGAAACACAGGGATCTAGTATTGCTTTCTTT. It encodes CATSRETQGSSIAFF.

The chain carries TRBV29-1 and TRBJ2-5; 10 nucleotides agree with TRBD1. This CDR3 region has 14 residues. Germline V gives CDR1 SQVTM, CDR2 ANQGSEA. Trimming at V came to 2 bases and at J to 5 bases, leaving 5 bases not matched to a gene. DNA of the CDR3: TGCAGCGTTGAAACTGGGACAGGGGTCGAGACCCAGTACTTC. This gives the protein CSVETGTGVETQYF.

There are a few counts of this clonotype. DNA of the CDR3: TGTGCCTCCCAGGGGCAGGGGGCGTACAATGAGCAGTTCTTC. Translation: CASQGQGAYNEQFF. This chain uses TRBV12-3 or TRBV12-4 with TRBJ2-1, with 8 bases lining up with TRBD1. V lost 11 bases to trimming and J lost 4 bases; unmatched junction nucleotides: 10. This CDR3 has 14 residues.

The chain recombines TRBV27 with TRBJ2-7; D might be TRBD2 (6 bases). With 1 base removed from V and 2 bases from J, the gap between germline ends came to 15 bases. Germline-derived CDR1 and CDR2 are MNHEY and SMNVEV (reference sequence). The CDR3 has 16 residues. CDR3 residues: CASSLFGGPDPYEQYF. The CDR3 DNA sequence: TGTGCCAGCAGTTTATTCGGGGGACCGGACCCCTACGAGCAGTACTTC.

The CDR3 protein is CASSLPAGLGWNGYTF. Written as DNA, the CDR3 is TGTGCCAGCAGCTTACCCGCCGGACTGGGGTGGAATGGCTACACCTTC. This chain connects TRBV7-9 to TRBJ1-2; D is unresolved. Trimming took off 2 bases at V and 6 bases at J, with 19 bases between the two ends. Germline-derived CDR1 and CDR2 are SEHNR and FQNEAQ (reference sequence). The CDR3 length is 16 residues.

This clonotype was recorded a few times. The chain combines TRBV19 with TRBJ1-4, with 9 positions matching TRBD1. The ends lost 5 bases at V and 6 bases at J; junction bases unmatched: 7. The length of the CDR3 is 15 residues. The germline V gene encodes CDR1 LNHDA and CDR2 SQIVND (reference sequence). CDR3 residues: CASSYSGTGYEKLFF. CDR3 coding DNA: TGTGCCAGTAGTTATTCCGGGACAGGGTATGAAAAACTGTTTTTT.

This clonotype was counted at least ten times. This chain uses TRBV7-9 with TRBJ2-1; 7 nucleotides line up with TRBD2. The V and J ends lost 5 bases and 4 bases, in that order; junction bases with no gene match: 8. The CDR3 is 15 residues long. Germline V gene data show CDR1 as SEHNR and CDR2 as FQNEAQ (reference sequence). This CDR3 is CASSTLLASYNEQFF. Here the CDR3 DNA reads TGTGCCAGCAGCACCCTACTAGCGTCATACAATGAGCAGTTCTTC. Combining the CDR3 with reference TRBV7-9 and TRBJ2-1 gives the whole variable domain DTGVSQNPRHKITKRGQNVTFRCDPISEHNRLYWYRQTLGQGPEFLTYFQNEAQLEKSRLLSDRFSAERPKGSFSTLEIQRTEQGDSAMYLCASSTLLASYNEQFFGPGTRLTVL.

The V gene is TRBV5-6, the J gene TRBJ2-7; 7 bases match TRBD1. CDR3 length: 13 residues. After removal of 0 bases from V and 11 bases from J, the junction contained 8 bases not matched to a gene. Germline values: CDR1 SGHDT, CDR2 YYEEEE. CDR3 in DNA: TGTGCCAGCAGCTTGGGACAGGGAAGCTCCAAGTACTTC. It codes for CASSLGQGSSKYF.

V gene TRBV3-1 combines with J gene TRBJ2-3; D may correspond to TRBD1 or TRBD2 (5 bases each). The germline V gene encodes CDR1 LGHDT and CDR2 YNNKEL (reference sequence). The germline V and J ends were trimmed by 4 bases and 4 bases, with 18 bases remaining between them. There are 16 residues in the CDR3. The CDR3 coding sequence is TGTGCCAGCAGCCTCGGTGGGGGATGGTTGGCAGATACGCAGTATTTT. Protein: CASSLGGGWLADTQYF.

This CDR3 is CASSNSGVEFF. CDR3 in DNA: TGTGCCAGCAGCAACTCAGGGGTAGAGTTCTTC. The chain uses TRBV5-6 and TRBJ2-1; D is perhaps TRBD1 (6 bases). The germline gives CDR1 SGHDT, CDR2 YYEEEE. CDR3 length: 11 amino acids. V gave up 4 bases and J gave up 14 bases, with 13 bases separating them.

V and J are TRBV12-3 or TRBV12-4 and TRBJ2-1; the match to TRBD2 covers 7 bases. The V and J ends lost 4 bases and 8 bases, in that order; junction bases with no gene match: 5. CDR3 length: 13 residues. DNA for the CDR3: TGTGCCAGCAGTTGGGGGGGGAGGGATGAGCAGTTCTTC. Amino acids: CASSWGGRDEQFF.

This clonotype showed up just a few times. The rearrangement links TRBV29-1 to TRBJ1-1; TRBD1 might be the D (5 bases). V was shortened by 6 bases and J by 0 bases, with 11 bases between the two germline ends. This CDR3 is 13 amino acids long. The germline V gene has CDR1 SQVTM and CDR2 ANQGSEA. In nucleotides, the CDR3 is TGCAGCGTAACGGGACGGATGAACACTGAAGCTTTCTTT. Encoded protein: CSVTGRMNTEAFF.

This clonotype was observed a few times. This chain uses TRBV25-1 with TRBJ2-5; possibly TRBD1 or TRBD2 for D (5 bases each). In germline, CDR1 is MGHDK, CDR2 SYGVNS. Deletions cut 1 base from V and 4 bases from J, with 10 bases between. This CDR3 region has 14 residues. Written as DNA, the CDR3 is TGTGCCAGCAGTGAATCTTCAGGGAGAGAGACCCAGTACTTC. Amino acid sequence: CASSESSGRETQYF. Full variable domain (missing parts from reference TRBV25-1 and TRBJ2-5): EADIYQTPRYLVIGTGKKITLECSQTMGHDKMYWYQQDPGMELHLIHYSYGVNSTEKGDLSSESTVSRIRTEHFPLTLESARPSHTSQYLCASSESSGRETQYFGPGTRLLVL.

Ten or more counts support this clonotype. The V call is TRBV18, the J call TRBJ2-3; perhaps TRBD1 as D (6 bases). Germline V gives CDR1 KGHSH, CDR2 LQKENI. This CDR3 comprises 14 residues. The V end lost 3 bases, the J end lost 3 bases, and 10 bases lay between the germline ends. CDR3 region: CASSPSQGTDTQYF. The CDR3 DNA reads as TGTGCCAGCTCACCTTCACAGGGAACAGATACGCAGTATTTT.

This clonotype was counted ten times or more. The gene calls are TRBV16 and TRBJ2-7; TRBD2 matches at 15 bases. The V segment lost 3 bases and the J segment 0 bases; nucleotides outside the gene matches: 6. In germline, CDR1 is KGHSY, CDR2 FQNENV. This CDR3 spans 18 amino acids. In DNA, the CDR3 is TGTGCCAGCAGCCACGGACTAGCGGGAGGGGGGTTCTCCTACGAGCAGTACTTC. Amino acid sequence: CASSHGLAGGGFSYEQYF.

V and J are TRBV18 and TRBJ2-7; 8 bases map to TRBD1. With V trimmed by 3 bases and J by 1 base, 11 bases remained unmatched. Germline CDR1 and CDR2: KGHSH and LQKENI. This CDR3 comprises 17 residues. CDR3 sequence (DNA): TGTGCCAGCTCACCCGGGACAGGATCAACGAAATCCTACGAGCAGTACTTC. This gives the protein CASSPGTGSTKSYEQYF.

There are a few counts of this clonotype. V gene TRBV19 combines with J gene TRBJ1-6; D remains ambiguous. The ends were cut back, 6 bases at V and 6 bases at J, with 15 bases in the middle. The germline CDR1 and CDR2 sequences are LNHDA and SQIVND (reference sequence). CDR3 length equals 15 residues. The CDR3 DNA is TGTGCCAGTAGCCCGGGGTCAAGGGCTAATTCACCCCTCCACTTT. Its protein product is CASSPGSRANSPLHF.

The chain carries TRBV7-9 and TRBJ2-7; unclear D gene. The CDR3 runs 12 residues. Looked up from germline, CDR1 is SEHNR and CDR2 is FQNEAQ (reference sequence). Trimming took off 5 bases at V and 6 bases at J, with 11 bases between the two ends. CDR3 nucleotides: TGTGCCAGCAGCCCGAGGATGGGCGAGCAGTACTTC. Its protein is CASSPRMGEQYF.

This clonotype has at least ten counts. The CDR3 loop reads CASSGLPNTEAFF. In DNA, the CDR3 is TGTGCCAGCAGCGGACTGCCGAACACTGAAGCTTTCTTT. The chain couples TRBV7-9 to TRBJ1-1; D unresolved. Trimming stripped 5 bases from V and 1 base from J, with 8 bases between. The CDR3 spans 13 residues. Germline CDR1 is SEHNR and CDR2 is FQNEAQ (reference sequence).

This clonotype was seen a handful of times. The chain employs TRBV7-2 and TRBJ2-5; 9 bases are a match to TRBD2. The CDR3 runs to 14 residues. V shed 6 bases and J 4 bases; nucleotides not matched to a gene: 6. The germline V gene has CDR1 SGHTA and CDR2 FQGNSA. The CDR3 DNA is TGTGCCAGCAGTCCCGGGACTAGCACAGAGACCCAGTACTTC. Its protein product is CASSPGTSTETQYF.